This T cell receptor (beta chain) is from a study of cytomegalovirus exposure and HLA in healthy donors. General observations from the study: The number of N-insertions in an Asian-associated ancestry cluster was reportedly below the approximately 700-donor mean in a later analysis. The authors considered a cluster of highly shared sequence variants likely to be a sequencing artifact. Association with HLA alleles at 0.05 false discovery rate was found for 16,951 TCR beta sequences in a later analysis. Several of the most significant clusters were apparently associated with common viral pathogens in a later analysis.

Primers for the PCR totalled 60 Vbeta and 13 Jbeta. Clones were sequenced by immunoSEQ multiplex PCR, and TCRdb holds only the in-frame ones, with some missing. This table has about 120,000 clones, about 80% appearing once. This clone was seen more than once but under ten times. No antigen is known for it. The receptor was derived from a human donor in good health. Sequenced: PBMCs.

As DNA, the CDR3 is TGTGCCAGCAGTTTACCCCTGACAGGGAAAGAGACCCAGTACTTC. It translates to CASSLPLTGKETQYF. The chain couples TRBV28 to TRBJ2-5, with 7 positions matching TRBD1. V shed 2 bases and J 3 bases; nucleotides not matched to a gene: 6. The germline V gene encodes CDR1 MDHEN and CDR2 SYDVKM. This CDR3 region has 15 residues.